A selection of T cell receptor beta chains follows, all from one sample in a study of cytomegalovirus exposure and HLA in healthy donors. Only in-frame clones appear in the TCRdb table, and some are missing; sequencing was by immunoSEQ multiplex PCR. The table shows roughly 180,000 clones, with 82% occurring only once. The sample taken for sequencing was PBMCs. The receptors originated from a man aged 35 to 55 in good health and CMV-seronegative. Both conserved end residues are part of each CDR3. The order of the fields is J gene, V gene, CDR3 protein.

TRBJ2-1	TRBV7-3	CASSLGFGIDEQFF
TRBJ1-2	TRBV30	CAWSEDRGYGYTF
TRBJ2-2	TRBV13	CASSYEGGELFF
TRBJ2-1	TRBV6-5	CASKQTAGAYNEQFF
TRBJ2-7	TRBV6-5	CASRQEWATHEQYF
TRBJ1-1	TRBV28	CASSTRHHGNTEAFF
TRBJ2-7	TRBV5-5	CASSRYSSYEQYF
TRBJ1-6	TRBV9	CASSHGGRTDSPLHF
TRBJ2-2	TRBV7-9	CASSLSTGAGELFF
TRBJ1-1	TRBV19	CASSPGLNTEAFF
TRBJ1-6	TRBV9	CASSVEGTGNSPLHF
TRBJ2-1	TRBV9	CASSPPGYFVGDEQFF
TRBJ2-2	TRBV11-3	CASSSLPGLADPSNTGELFF
TRBJ2-5	TRBV5-1	CASSFSVAGDQETQYF
TRBJ1-2	TRBV28	CASSLSPQDRGRKGYTF
TRBJ1-6	TRBV4-3	CASSQERTLSGGRSPLHF
TRBJ2-1	TRBV6-6	CASSFGISYNEQFF
TRBJ1-1	TRBV5-4	CASSFGRVNTEAFF
TRBJ1-1	TRBV27	CASSPTVNTEAFF
TRBJ2-5	TRBV5-1	CASSRGTSGREETQYF
TRBJ1-2	TRBV19	CASRDSNYGYTF
TRBJ2-7	TRBV7-6	CASSPARTSGSYEQYF
TRBJ1-2	TRBV6-5	CASNRDRFF
TRBJ2-2	TRBV4-3	CASSQDPGGANTGELFF
TRBJ1-1	TRBV11-2	CASTPREGENTEAFF
TRBJ1-2	TRBV20-1	CSARVADGYTF
TRBJ2-1	TRBV29-1	CSVTGTSVNEQFF
TRBJ2-1	TRBV28	CASSLVGGNDNEQFF
TRBJ2-7	TRBV6-5	CASSSSPDRGYEQYF
-	TRBV30	CAWSTGILYEQYF
TRBJ2-3	TRBV27	CASSLNGWRKVSGTDTQYF
TRBJ1-2	TRBV2	CASILAGWDYGYTF
TRBJ2-7	TRBV5-5	CASTRTGAEQYF
TRBJ1-5	TRBV19	CASSIRREQPQHF